This passage covers 10 T cell receptor beta chains from one sample sequenced in a study of OX40 agonist ivuxolimab in advanced cancers. The repertoire was sequenced with immunoSEQ multiplex PCR; TCRdb's copy has only in-frame clones and lacks some. The sample lists fewer than 80,000 clones, roughly 89% occurring once. The specimen comprised CD4+ or CD8+ T cells sorted from blood, sampled in a trial of the OX40 agonist ivuxolimab. Source of these receptors: an adult with an advanced solid tumor such as melanoma, head and neck, liver or kidney cancer.

The chain joins TRBV15 to TRBJ1-6; D unclear. Germline V gives CDR1 LNHNV, CDR2 YYDKDF (reference sequence). The V end lost 8 bases, the J end lost 9 bases, and 17 bases lay between the germline ends. The CDR3 sequence is 14 residues long. The CDR3, as DNA: TGTGCCACCGGAACGCCGGGTGAAGTTTCACCCCTCCACTTT. Translated: CATGTPGEVSPLHF. The full variable domain, rest sourced from reference TRBV15 and TRBJ1-6, is DAMVIQNPRYQVTQFGKPVTLSCSQTLNHNVMYWYQQKSSQAPKLLFHYYDKDFNNEADTPDNFQSRRPNTSFCFLDIRSPGLGDTAMYLCATGTPGEVSPLHFGNGTRLTVT.

The chain employs TRBV10-3 and TRBJ1-3, with D tentatively TRBD1 (6 bases). The CDR3 extends over 12 amino acids. V was trimmed by 11 bases and J by 1 base, leaving 9 bases between them. Germline lookup yields CDR1 ENHRY and CDR2 SYGVKD. CDR3 nucleotides: TGTGCCTTACAGGGTTCTGGAAACACCATATATTTT. Translating gives CALQGSGNTIYF.

The chain recombines TRBV27 with TRBJ1-5, with 7 nucleotides matching TRBD1. The CDR3 runs 14 residues. V lost 9 bases and J lost 1; bases outside the gene matches: 6. In germline, CDR1 is MNHEY, CDR2 SMNVEV (reference sequence). CDR3 region: CARRQGTSNQPQHF. The CDR3 DNA follows: TGTGCCAGGCGACAGGGAACAAGCAATCAGCCCCAGCATTTT.

This clone showed up just once. V and J are TRBV29-1 and TRBJ2-5, with 12 bases that match TRBD2. The junction had 16 bases not matched to a gene; V was cut back by 0 bases and J by 5 bases. CDR1 and CDR2 from the germline V gene are SQVTM and ANQGSEA. The CDR3 has 19 residues. CDR3 sequence (DNA): TGCAGCGTTGAAGATCTTGGGCTAGCGGGAGGGCTACAGGAGGAGACCCAGTACTTC. Its translation: CSVEDLGLAGGLQEETQYF.

This clone has only a few counts. The chain carries TRBV7-9 and TRBJ1-5; TRBD1 is a possible D gene (5 bases). Trimming pared 5 bases from V and 4 bases from J, leaving 12 bases between. The CDR3 spans 14 residues. CDR1 SEHNR and CDR2 FQNEAQ come from the germline V gene (reference sequence). The CDR3 DNA follows: TGTGCCAGCAGCCAGGGCGGCCGGAATCAGCCCCAGCATTTT. Translating it yields CASSQGGRNQPQHF.

The V and J genes are TRBV27 and TRBJ2-5, with a weak D call TRBD2 (6 bases). The CDR3 is made up of 14 amino acids. V was shortened by 6 bases and J by 1 base, with 12 bases between the two germline ends. In germline, CDR1 is MNHEY, CDR2 SMNVEV (reference sequence). DNA for the CDR3: TGTGCCAGCAGAAACCGGGACTTCCAAGAGACCCAGTACTTC. Translation: CASRNRDFQETQYF.

J is TRBJ2-7 and V is TRBV5-1; 10 bases are a match to TRBD2. Germline CDR1 reads SGHRS; CDR2 reads YFSETQ. The CDR3 has 16 amino acids. The V and J ends lost 0 bases and 2 bases, in that order; junction bases with no gene match: 5. The DNA of the CDR3 is TGCGCCAGCAGCTTGGCCCTAGCGGGAGATCCCTACGAGCAGTACTTC. Its translation is CASSLALAGDPYEQYF.

In this sample, this clone turned up a few times. This rearrangement joins TRBV5-1 to TRBJ2-3; unclear D gene. The V gene's germline CDR1 is SGHRS and CDR2 YFSETQ. The CDR3 loop spans 14 amino acids. V was cut by 0 bases and J by 5 bases, with 10 bases left in between. Here the CDR3 DNA reads TGCGCCAGCAGCTTGGCAGCTTCTCGAGATACGCAGTATTTT. It is translated as CASSLAASRDTQYF.

This sequence joins TRBV27 and TRBJ2-7, with D tentatively TRBD2 (5 bases). Germline assignment: CDR1 MNHEY and CDR2 SMNVEV (reference sequence). The CDR3 covers 15 residues. V was shortened by 0 bases and J by 6 bases, with 15 bases between the two germline ends. The CDR3 protein is CASSLSGLATLEQYF. The CDR3 DNA sequence: TGTGCCAGCAGTTTATCTGGTCTAGCCACTCTCGAGCAGTACTTC.

This chain uses TRBV19 with TRBJ2-2; D tentatively fits TRBD1 or TRBD2 (6 bases each). Germline CDR1 reads LNHDA; CDR2 reads SQIVND (reference sequence). Trimming cost V 10 bases and J 3 bases, with 15 bases left between them. This CDR3 contains 14 residues. The CDR3 DNA follows: TGTGCCACCCCTGGGGGGCCGGACACCGGGGAGCTGTTTTTT. Translation gives CATPGGPDTGELFF.